These 15 T cell receptor beta chains originate from one sample sequenced in a study of naive and memory T cell subsets. Both TRBC1 and TRBC2 were covered by a beta constant-region primer of two equimolar oligonucleotides. Nested alpha and beta constant-region primers with the SP2 primer drove four PCR rounds on ligated cDNA. Each CDR3 protein is one row after TCRdb ran MiXCR on the UMI-ligation and nested PCR reads. The repertoire includes more than 100,000 distinct CDR3 sequences, around a third of them detected once, and roughly 0.9% sits in the top ten. The sequencing input was central memory CD4+ T cells from blood. These receptors came from a human donor in good health.

This clonotype was found many times. The J gene is TRBJ2-3, the V gene TRBV20-1; D is perhaps TRBD1 (5 bases). The V end was cut by 1 base, the J end by 10 bases, with 15 bases between. CDR1 DFQATT and CDR2 SNEGSKA come from the germline V gene (reference sequence). The CDR3 has 13 amino acids. The CDR3 is CSARVQGSEAQYF. The CDR3 DNA follows: TGCAGTGCTAGAGTCCAGGGATCAGAGGCGCAGTATTTT.

V usage is TRBV10-3 and J usage is TRBJ2-3; the D gene is possibly TRBD1 (6 bases). Trimming removed 6 bases from V and 1 base from J, with 11 bases in between. This CDR3 contains 14 residues. CDR1 and CDR2 (germline): ENHRY, SYGVKD. The DNA for the CDR3 is TGTGCCATCAGGAAACAGGGAGGCACAGATACGCAGTATTTT. This translates into CAIRKQGGTDTQYF.

This clonotype was seen more than once but under ten times. It is unclear where the CDR3 begins or ends on the DNA, so no DNA is shown, and the CDR3 is as TCRdb lists it. The V call is TRBV6-6, the J call TRBJ2-3; the table gives TRBD1 as D, unverified against the DNA. The CDR3 extends over 15 residues, inclusive of both ends. Germline V lookup: CDR1 MNHNY, CDR2 SVGAGI (reference sequence). CDR3 sequence: CASSSSGQGPDTQYF.

The chain uses TRBV7-9 and TRBJ2-7, with D possibly TRBD1 on 6 matching bases. The germline V gene has CDR1 SEHNR and CDR2 FQNEAQ (reference sequence). V lost 0 bases, J lost 1 base, and 10 bases lay in between. The CDR3 sequence is 15 residues long. The CDR3 coding sequence is TGTGCCAGCAGCTTAGCCTCTGACAGGTCCTACGAGCAGTACTTC. It is translated as CASSLASDRSYEQYF.

This chain links TRBV15 with TRBJ2-7; 9 bases match TRBD2. V shed 5 bases, J shed 2 bases, and the junction held 7 bases outside the gene matches. The length of the CDR3 is 15 residues. The germline CDR1 and CDR2 sequences are LNHNV and YYDKDF (reference sequence). CDR3 protein: CATSEIVAGAYEQYF. DNA of the CDR3: TGTGCCACCAGCGAAATTGTAGCGGGGGCCTACGAGCAGTACTTC.

About this clonotype itself: The DNA is left out, because the CDR3 cannot be placed on it with certainty; the CDR3 is given as TCRdb lists it. The chain couples TRBV7-5 to TRBJ2-7; the table names TRBD1, a call not compared with the DNA. TRBV7-5 has pseudogene status. The CDR3 totals 17 residues, both ends included. This CDR3 reads CISVPEAWDRKVREQYF.

This clonotype was counted between two and nine times. The V and J genes are TRBV7-6 and TRBJ2-3; D gene unclear. The CDR3 covers 15 residues. Germline lookup yields CDR1 SGHVS and CDR2 FNYEAQ. Trimming pared 1 base from V and 0 bases from J, leaving 8 bases between. CDR3 in amino acids: CASSLVGQSTDTQYF. In nucleotides, the CDR3 is TGTGCCAGCAGCTTAGTCGGCCAAAGCACAGATACGCAGTATTTT.

This clonotype was seen only once. The CDR3 DNA sequence: TGTGCCAGCAGTCCCCGGGACAGGAACACCGGGGAGCTGTTTTTT. Translation: CASSPRDRNTGELFF. V is TRBV12-3 or TRBV12-4 and J is TRBJ2-2; 7 bases agree with TRBD1. V trimming: 5 bases; J trimming: 1 base; junction bases outside the gene matches: 4. CDR3 size: 15 residues.

The J gene is TRBJ2-3, the V gene TRBV18; TRBD2 matches 9 bases. Trimming cost V 3 bases and J 11 bases; bases outside gene matches: 9. Germline CDR1 KGHSH, CDR2 LQKENI. There are 14 residues in the CDR3. The CDR3 loop reads CASSPPGLASKQYF. Here the CDR3 DNA reads TGTGCCAGCTCACCTCCGGGACTAGCTAGTAAGCAGTATTTT.

The chain joins TRBV11-2 to TRBJ2-1, with D maybe TRBD2 (5 bases). Germline lookup yields CDR1 SGHAT and CDR2 FQNNGV. V lost 1 base, J lost 7 bases, and 11 bases lay in between. This CDR3 region has 14 residues. The CDR3 here is CASSLALPGNEQFF. The CDR3 bases are TGTGCCAGCAGCTTAGCCCTCCCGGGGAATGAGCAGTTCTTC.

The chain joins TRBV7-8 to TRBJ2-7, with a tentative D call TRBD1 (6 bases). CDR3 length equals 13 residues. Between the trimmed V and J ends, which lost 5 bases and 0 bases, there was a span of 8 bases. In germline, CDR1 is SGHVS, CDR2 FQNEAQ. For the CDR3, the DNA is TGTGCCAGCAGCAAGGGGGTCTCCTACGAGCAGTACTTC. It codes for CASSKGVSYEQYF.

The rearrangement uses TRBV20-1 and TRBJ1-1, with 10 bases lining up with TRBD1. The V segment lost 6 bases and the J segment 4 bases; nucleotides outside the gene matches: 5. This CDR3 comprises 13 residues. The germline V gene encodes CDR1 DFQATT and CDR2 SNEGSKA (reference sequence). CDR3 coding DNA: TGCAGTGCCAGACAGGGGGCGTTCACTGAAGCTTTCTTT. Protein sequence: CSARQGAFTEAFF.

This clonotype has just a few counts. V is TRBV5-4 and J is TRBJ2-1; a weak D match, TRBD1 (6 bases). Germline V gives CDR1 SGHNT, CDR2 YYREEE (reference sequence). Between the trimmed V and J ends, which lost 4 bases and 9 bases, there was a span of 11 bases. This CDR3 has 12 amino acids. Written as DNA, the CDR3 is TGTGCCAGCAGCCACGACAGGCTTGAGCAGTTCTTC. Translated: CASSHDRLEQFF.

Only a few counts were recorded for this clonotype. V gene TRBV30 combines with J gene TRBJ2-1, with a possible D match to TRBD2 (5 bases). In germline, CDR1 is GTSNPN, CDR2 SVGIG (reference sequence). The V and J ends lost 1 base and 12 bases respectively, with 10 bases between them. The CDR3 loop spans 11 amino acids. This CDR3 reads CAWSARTLQFF. CDR3 in DNA: TGTGCCTGGAGTGCACGGACTCTGCAGTTCTTC.

This clonotype was seen only a few times. The chain carries TRBV12-3 or TRBV12-4 and TRBJ2-7; D is ambiguous. The CDR3 runs 14 residues. V lost 1 base and J 3 bases, leaving 10 bases between the germline ends. CDR3 nucleotide sequence: TGTGCCAGCAGTTTAGGTCTACTGAGCTACGAGCAGTACTTC. Residues: CASSLGLLSYEQYF.